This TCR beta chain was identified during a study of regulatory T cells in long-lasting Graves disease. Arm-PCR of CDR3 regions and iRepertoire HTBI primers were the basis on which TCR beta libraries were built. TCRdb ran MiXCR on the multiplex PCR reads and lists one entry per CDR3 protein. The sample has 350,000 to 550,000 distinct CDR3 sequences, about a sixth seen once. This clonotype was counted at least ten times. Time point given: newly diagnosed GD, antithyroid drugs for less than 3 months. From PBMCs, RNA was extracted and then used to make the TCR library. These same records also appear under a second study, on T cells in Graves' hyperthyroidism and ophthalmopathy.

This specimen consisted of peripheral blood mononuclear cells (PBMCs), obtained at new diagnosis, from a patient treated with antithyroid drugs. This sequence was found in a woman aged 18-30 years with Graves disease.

The CDR3 sequence is CATSDRAGTGELFF. The DNA of the CDR3 is TGTGCCACCAGTGACAGGGCGGGCACCGGGGAGCTGTTTTTT. This sequence joins TRBV24-1 and TRBJ2-2; D assignment may be TRBD1 or TRBD2 (5 bases each). The CDR3 has 14 amino acids. Trimming shortened V by 4 bases and J by 4 bases, and 9 bases separated the two germline ends. Germline lookup yields CDR1 KGHDR and CDR2 SFDVKD.